This is a list of T cell receptor beta chains from one sample in a study of T-cell reconstitution after alpha-beta-depleted transplantation in children. TCRdb redid the calling of the PCR reads with MiXCR, one entry per CDR3 protein. The sample records about 500,000 distinct CDR3 sequences, roughly 10% being singletons. Source: PBMCs, mostly from graft donor cells, taken 180 days after TCRalphabeta/CD19-depleted stem cell transplant. The receptors were gathered from a female patient aged 2 to 10 who had a stem cell transplant for aplastic anemia, so the T cells may come from the graft donor. The CDR3 runs from the conserved cysteine through the conserved F or W. The order of the fields is V gene, D gene, J gene, CDR3 protein. The D gene is left open where the match is weak.

>TRBV7-8|.|TRBJ2-3
CASSAIPWSDTQYF
>TRBV20-1|.|TRBJ2-3
CSGNSLGTDTQYF
>TRBV20-1|TRBD2|TRBJ2-2
CSAARTRGNTGELFF
>TRBV4-3|.|TRBJ2-1
CASSQDPRRGNEQFF
>TRBV20-1|TRBD2|TRBJ2-5
CSARDWERREGRETQYF
>TRBV11-2|.|TRBJ1-4
CASSISSSEKLFF
>TRBV5-1|TRBD1|TRBJ2-7
CASSFGTGGVYEQYF
>TRBV28|.|TRBJ1-2
CASSLWMPDRPNYGYTF
>TRBV20-1|.|TRBJ1-2
CSPREGSYGYTF
>TRBV20-1|TRBD2|TRBJ2-4
CSARTSGKNIQYF
>TRBV12-3/TRBV12-4|.|TRBJ1-3
CASSYREAGNTIYF
>TRBV20-1|.|TRBJ2-5
CSARRLGKKETQYF
>TRBV6-1|.|TRBJ2-7
CASSISQVHSYEQYF
>TRBV29-1|.|TRBJ1-1
CSVVGQGEPEAFF
>TRBV7-9|.|TRBJ2-2
CASSLRALVGELFF